Here is one T cell receptor (beta chain) with its context. The sample belongs to a study of OX40 agonist ivuxolimab in advanced cancers. Study overall: Patient treatment consisted of intravenous ivuxolimab administration every 2 weeks at 0.01 to 10 mg/kg.

Germline V gene data show CDR1 as SGHAT and CDR2 as FQNNGV. V was clipped by 1 base and J by 4 bases; unmatched bases: 4. CDR3 length equals 14 residues. Generated by immunoSEQ multiplex PCR, the TCRdb table keeps only in-frame clones and is missing some. The data show over 55,000 clones, roughly 87% seen once. J is TRBJ2-7 and V is TRBV11-2; 7 bases agree with TRBD2. The TCR comes from an adult with an advanced solid tumor such as melanoma, head and neck, liver or kidney cancer. Specimen: CD4+ or CD8+ T cells sorted from blood, collected in a trial of the OX40 agonist ivuxolimab. The CDR3 here is CASSLGGGPYEQYF. The CDR3 DNA sequence: TGTGCCAGCAGCTTAGGCGGGGGACCTTACGAGCAGTACTTC.